A selection of T cell receptor beta chains follows, all from one sample in a study of regulatory T cells in long-lasting Graves disease. One entry per CDR3 protein results from TCRdb running MiXCR on the multiplex PCR reads. The sample records a few hundred thousand distinct CDR3 sequences, 20% to 30% being singletons. The sample consisted of peripheral blood mononuclear cells (PBMCs), taken when the disease was refractory, from a patient treated with antithyroid drugs. The receptors shown here come from a female donor with Graves disease. The CDR3 runs from the conserved cysteine through the conserved F or W. Each record gives: J gene, clone size, V gene, D gene, CDR3 DNA, CDR3 protein. A D gene is named only where the DNA matches it firmly. Where a row states a size, it is once, few, many or the class of an expanded clone; other rows omit it.

TRBJ2-1	NA	TRBV6-1	NA	TGTGCCAGCAGTCGGGTTTTGACCCGAAGCTCCTACAATGAGCAGTTCTTC	CASSRVLTRSSYNEQFF
TRBJ1-1	few	TRBV30	NA	TGTGCCTGGAGGGGGACGCTGAAGGAGAAAGCTTTCTTT	CAWRGTLKEKAFF
TRBJ1-1	few	TRBV4-2	NA	TGTGCCAGCAGCCAAGCCCGACAGAACACTGAAGCTTTCTTT	CASSQARQNTEAFF
TRBJ1-6	NA	TRBV6-1	TRBD1	TGTGCCAGCAGATATCAGAATGCCGGGACAGGGGATTCACCCCTCCACTTT	CASRYQNAGTGDSPLHF
TRBJ2-7	NA	TRBV5-6	NA	TGTGCCAGCAGCCCTTGGACGGAAGTCTACGAGCAGTACTTC	CASSPWTEVYEQYF
TRBJ2-7	NA	TRBV30	TRBD2	TGTGCCTGGGTCACTAGCGGGAGGATCTCCGAGCAGTACTTC	CAWVTSGRISEQYF
TRBJ1-5	few	TRBV6-2/TRBV6-3	NA	TGTGCCAGCAGTGAGTTATATCAGCCCCAGCATTTT	CASSELYQPQHF
TRBJ1-6	few	TRBV7-8	NA	TGTGCCAGCAGCACGGGGGGGAATTCACCCCTCCACTTT	CASSTGGNSPLHF
TRBJ2-7	many	TRBV7-2	NA	TGTGCCAGCAGCTTAGGCCCTCGGGGGCGTAGGGGCGAGCAGTACTTC	CASSLGPRGRRGEQYF
TRBJ1-3	NA	TRBV15	NA	TGTGCCACCAGCAGGACGAATCAGGGGCTTGGAAACACCATATATTTT	CATSRTNQGLGNTIYF
TRBJ2-5	NA	TRBV2	TRBD2	TGTGCCAGCAGACCCGGGACGGGAGGAGGAGAGACCCAGTACTTC	CASRPGTGGGETQYF
TRBJ1-2	NA	TRBV29-1	NA	TGCAGCGCATTGGGTATGGTTGGCTACACCTTC	CSALGMVGYTF
TRBJ1-3	NA	TRBV19	NA	TGTGCCAGTAGTCCCATGGGAACTGGAAACACCATATATTTT	CASSPMGTGNTIYF
TRBJ2-2	NA	TRBV28	TRBD2	TGTGCCAGCAGGGGCAGCGGGAGGGTGATCGGGGAGCTGTTTTTT	CASRGSGRVIGELFF
TRBJ2-7	NA	TRBV18	NA	TGTGCCAGCTCACCAGAAGAGGCCCAGGTGGCCTACGAGCAGTACTTC	CASSPEEAQVAYEQYF
TRBJ1-4	NA	TRBV6-1	TRBD1	TGTGCCAGCACCGTAACAGGGGTTGAAAAACTGTTTTTT	CASTVTGVEKLFF
TRBJ2-1	NA	TRBV7-8	TRBD2	TGTGCCATCGGGGACTACCCCTACAATGAGCAGTTCTTC	CAIGDYPYNEQFF
TRBJ2-3	few	TRBV5-1	TRBD1	TGCGCCAGCAGCCCCGGACAGGACACAGATACGCAGTATTTT	CASSPGQDTDTQYF
TRBJ1-6	few	TRBV9	TRBD1	TGTGCCAGCAGTCGAATGACAGGGAGGGATTCACCCCTCCACTTT	CASSRMTGRDSPLHF
TRBJ2-7	many	TRBV9	NA	TGTGCCAGCAGCGTAGAAGCGAGTTCCTACGAGCAGTACTTC	CASSVEASSYEQYF
TRBJ1-5	few	TRBV7-2	NA	TGTGCCAGCAGCGAATCTGGACAGACTAGCAATCAGCCCCAGCATTTT	CASSESGQTSNQPQHF
TRBJ2-3	few	TRBV4-2	NA	TGTGCCAGCAGCCAAGAAGCTACACTAGATACGCAGTATTTT	CASSQEATLDTQYF